A single sample is the source of the 15 T cell receptor beta chains below, sequenced in a study of blood T cell repertoires in COVID-19. Clones were sequenced by immunoSEQ multiplex PCR, and TCRdb holds only the in-frame ones, with some missing. In the table there are about 190,000 clones, approximately 90% of which are singletons. Specimen: peripheral blood. The receptors stem from a middle-aged woman who had recovered from COVID-19.

This clone has a single count. The chain is built from TRBV20-1 and TRBJ2-2; D is perhaps TRBD2 (5 bases). This CDR3 contains 11 residues. V lost 5 bases, J lost 6 bases, and 7 bases lay in between. The germline gives CDR1 DFQATT, CDR2 SNEGSKA (reference sequence). CDR3 coding DNA: TGCAGTGCTCCTAGCCCCGGGGAGCTGTTTTTT. This sequence encodes CSAPSPGELFF.

The chain has TRBV5-6 and TRBJ2-7; a possible D gene is TRBD1 (6 bases). The germline gives CDR1 SGHDT, CDR2 YYEEEE. This CDR3 has 16 amino acids. V lost 0 bases and J lost 5, with 18 bases in between. This CDR3 reads CASSLVGTSYSDEQYF. In DNA, the CDR3 is TGTGCCAGCAGCTTGGTAGGGACATCCTACTCGGACGAGCAGTACTTC.

The chain links TRBV28 to TRBJ2-2, with 8 bases lining up with TRBD2. The junction had 8 bases not matched to a gene; V was cut back by 5 bases and J by 3 bases. The CDR3 length is 16 residues. The germline gives CDR1 MDHEN, CDR2 SYDVKM. As DNA, the CDR3 is TGTGCCAGCAGTCCCCGCGGGGGGTGGTACACCGGGGAGCTGTTTTTT. It encodes CASSPRGGWYTGELFF.

The CDR3 protein is CASSRDRAGDTEAFF. The CDR3 bases are TGTGCCAGTAGTAGGGACAGGGCTGGGGACACTGAAGCTTTCTTT. V is TRBV19 and J is TRBJ1-1; 9 nucleotides match TRBD1. The CDR3 is 15 amino acids. The V segment lost 4 bases and the J segment 3 bases; nucleotides outside the gene matches: 6. Germline V gene data show CDR1 as LNHDA and CDR2 as SQIVND (reference sequence).

This sequence joins TRBV18 and TRBJ2-1; a possible D gene is TRBD2 (6 bases). Germline CDR1 and CDR2: KGHSH and LQKENI. The CDR3 has 16 residues. V lost 1 base and J lost 8, with 18 bases in between. CDR3 nucleotides: TGTGCCAGCTCACCACGTACCCGGGACTTTCAGCATGAGCAGTTCTTC. Its translation: CASSPRTRDFQHEQFF. Complete variable domain (other parts from reference TRBV18 and TRBJ2-1): NAGVMQNPRHLVRRRGQEARLRCSPMKGHSHVYWYRQLPEEGLKFMVYLQKENIIDESGMPKERFSAEFPKEGPSILRIQQVVRGDSAAYFCASSPRTRDFQHEQFFGPGTRLTVL.

The V gene is TRBV9, the J gene TRBJ2-5; the match to TRBD2 covers 7 bases. V lost 0 bases, J lost 4 bases, and 6 bases stayed unmatched. There are 15 residues in the CDR3. From germline, CDR1 is SGDLS and CDR2 YYNGEE. CDR3 loop: CASSVAAGEGETQYF. Here the CDR3 DNA reads TGTGCCAGCAGCGTAGCTGCGGGAGAAGGAGAGACCCAGTACTTC.

The chain couples TRBV19 to TRBJ2-2; D gene unclear. The CDR3 loop spans 18 amino acids. CDR1 is LNHDA, CDR2 SQIVND, per germline (reference sequence). The ends were cut back, 2 bases at V and 1 base at J, with 17 bases in the middle. DNA of the CDR3: TGTGCCAGTAGTATACCCAGAGTTCTCAGGCTGAACACCGGGGAGCTGTTTTTT. This gives the protein CASSIPRVLRLNTGELFF. Based on the CDR3 plus reference TRBV19 and TRBJ2-2, the full variable domain is DGGITQSPKYLFRKEGQNVTLSCEQNLNHDAMYWYRQDPGQGLRLIYYSQIVNDFQKGDIAEGYSVSREKKESFPLTVTSAQKNPTAFYLCASSIPRVLRLNTGELFFGEGSRLTVL.

CDR3 in DNA: TGTGCCAGTATGGTAGCGGGAGGTTGGGCAGATACGCAGTATTTT. It translates to CASMVAGGWADTQYF. The rearrangement uses TRBV19 and TRBJ2-3; 10 nucleotides align to TRBD2. Trimming took 7 bases from V and 4 from J; bases not matched to a gene: 8. This CDR3 has 15 residues. Looked up from germline, CDR1 is LNHDA and CDR2 is SQIVND (reference sequence).

V is TRBV28 and J is TRBJ2-7, with TRBD1 identical over 9 bases. Losses at the gene ends were 5 bases for V and 7 bases for J; bases not matched to a gene: 15. CDR1 is MDHEN and CDR2 is SYDVKM in the germline V gene. The CDR3 contains 16 residues. CDR3 region: CASSVLAGTGQGEQYF. CDR3 nucleotide sequence: TGTGCCAGCAGTGTCTTGGCCGGGACAGGGCAGGGAGAGCAGTACTTC.

The rearrangement links TRBV5-1 to TRBJ2-2; TRBD2 matches at 9 bases. CDR1 and CDR2 (germline): SGHRS, YFSETQ. V lost 4 bases to trimming and J lost 9 bases; unmatched junction nucleotides: 4. The CDR3 consists of 13 residues. CDR3 amino acids: CASSPPSGRELFF. DNA for the CDR3: TGCGCCAGCAGCCCCCCTAGCGGGAGGGAGCTGTTTTTT.

The chain uses TRBV6-5 and TRBJ1-1; D is unresolved. V lost 6 bases to trimming and J lost 3 bases, with 8 bases between them. The CDR3 runs 12 residues. Germline V gene sequence: CDR1 MNHEY, CDR2 SVGAGI. The CDR3 here is CASSIAYTEAFF. CDR3 coding DNA: TGTGCCAGCAGCATAGCCTACACTGAAGCTTTCTTT.

The chain is built from TRBV19 and TRBJ2-7; 7 nucleotides match TRBD1. The J segment lost 1 base and the V segment lost 4 bases, leaving 7 bases of the junction unmatched. Per germline, CDR1 LNHDA and CDR2 SQIVND (reference sequence). The CDR3 runs to 15 residues. CDR3: CASSRSTDRSYEQYF. The DNA of the CDR3 is TGTGCCAGTAGTAGAAGTACGGACAGGTCCTACGAGCAGTACTTC.

The gene calls are TRBV27 and TRBJ1-1; a possible D gene is TRBD1 (5 bases). Trimming took 11 bases from V and 1 from J, leaving 17 bases between them. The CDR3 has 14 amino acids. Germline values: CDR1 MNHEY, CDR2 SMNVEV (reference sequence). CDR3 sequence reads: CAAARGTSNTEAFF. The CDR3 bases are TGTGCCGCAGCCCGTGGGACTTCGAACACTGAAGCTTTCTTT.

This clone was recorded once. J is TRBJ2-7 and V is TRBV21-1; whether TRBD2, the table's D call, matches the DNA was not checked. TRBV21-1 is a documented pseudogene. The CDR3 runs to 18 residues. Written as DNA, the CDR3 is TGTGCCAGCAGCAAAGGGTGGTCAAGCGGGATACCTACCTACGAGCAGTACTTC. It translates to CASSKGWSSGIPTYEQYF.

As concerns this clone: Other DNA sequences in the sample encode the same CDR3. The chain couples TRBV6-5 to TRBJ1-2; D remains ambiguous. Germline V gene lookup returns CDR1 MNHEY and CDR2 SVGAGI. The V gene lost 6 bases and the J gene lost 2 bases, with 7 bases spanning the gap. The CDR3 is 12 amino acids. Here the CDR3 DNA reads TGTGCCAGCAGAGAGGGAAACTATGGCTACACCTTC. Translation gives CASREGNYGYTF.